The text below deals with one TCR beta chain. The V gene end was trimmed by 2 bases and the J gene end by 1 base; junction bases not matched to a gene: 9. Per germline, CDR1 MNHEY and CDR2 SMNVEV (reference sequence). The CDR3 runs 18 residues. Per the original data handling: Reference gene primer amplification in the assay estimated nucleated cell counts. Assay used: immunoSEQ multiplex PCR; TCRdb lists only in-frame clones, some missing. D and trimming come from the DNA, and the V and J calls and clone size come from that table. The sample lists 120,000 or so clones, 76% seen once, with roughly 3.8% in the top ten. The data derive from a study of blood T cell repertoires in COVID-19. In the study overall: The United States, Italy and Spain supplied acute and convalescent COVID-19 samples.

The gene calls are TRBV27 and TRBJ2-2, with 8 bases matching TRBD1. The material sequenced was peripheral blood. The receptor comes from a woman of 80 years or more with acute or convalescent COVID-19. CDR3 region: CASSLRVIDRGNTGELFF. The DNA of the CDR3 is TGTGCCAGCAGTTTAAGGGTTATCGACAGGGGGAACACCGGGGAGCTGTTTTTT.